This T cell receptor (beta chain) was found in a study of Graves' ophthalmopathy and Graves' hyperthyroidism. Across the whole study: Peripheral blood (taken before any treatment) was collected at initial diagnosis. Study-wide results and limits: Stable hyperthyroidism and ophthalmopathy were told apart by a 13-signature model, which achieved 85% to 90% sensitivity and roughly 76% specificity.

CDR3 length: 17 residues. Germline CDR1 is KGHDR and CDR2 is SFDVKD. The evidence that diagnosis relied on was clinical symptoms, serum thyroxine, TRAb, thyroid ultrasound and orbital computed tomography. RNA transcripts provided the template for amplifying TCR beta CDR3 regions. RT-PCR was first run with HTBI primers, then multiplex PCR in a second round. TCRdb re-analysed the multiplex PCR reads in MiXCR, keeping a single row per CDR3 protein. Here the sample spans about 640,000 distinct CDR3 sequences, under 50% being singletons. As to this clonotype: What it binds is unknown.

This clonotype was obtained from an adult man with Graves' ophthalmopathy. The sequenced sample consisted of peripheral blood. The V gene is TRBV24-1, the J gene TRBJ2-7; 13 bases are shared with TRBD2. The J call may not be correct, given that the DNA end is closer to TRBJ2-1. The CDR3 sequence is CATSGVTGTSGNVEQFF. Here the CDR3 DNA reads TGTGCCACCAGTGGAGTGACCGGGACTAGCGGGAATGTTGAGCAGTTCTTC.